What follows are 6 T cell receptor beta chains derived from one specimen sequenced in a study of OX40 agonist ivuxolimab in advanced cancers. The table came from immunoSEQ multiplex PCR; TCRdb's copy has only in-frame clones and leaves some out. The sample includes tens of thousands of clones, under 90% of them seen just once. The input for sequencing was CD4+ or CD8+ T cells sorted from blood, taken in a trial of the OX40 agonist ivuxolimab. The receptors derive from an adult with an advanced solid tumor such as melanoma, head and neck, liver or kidney cancer.

The chain recombines TRBV6-5 with TRBJ1-2, with 7 positions matching TRBD1. V shed 2 bases and J 9 bases; nucleotides not matched to a gene: 6. Germline-derived CDR1 and CDR2 are MNHEY and SVGAGI. This CDR3 is built from 13 residues. For the CDR3, the DNA is TGTGCCAGCAGTTACGTCAGGGGGGAGAGCTACACCTTC. It specifies CASSYVRGESYTF.

The rearrangement uses TRBV11-2 and TRBJ1-2; tentatively, D is TRBD1 (6 bases). V shed 4 bases and J shed 6 bases, with 15 bases lying between them. Germline V lookup: CDR1 SGHAT, CDR2 FQNNGV. The CDR3 loop spans 14 amino acids. CDR3 residues: CASSSLRGRDGYTF. DNA for the CDR3: TGTGCCAGCAGCTCATTGCGGGGGCGGGATGGCTACACCTTC.

The rearrangement joins TRBV6-1 to TRBJ1-6; D uncertain. Deletions cut 3 bases from V and 4 bases from J, with 4 bases between. Germline assignment: CDR1 MNHNS and CDR2 SASEGT. CDR3 size: 13 residues. CDR3 protein: CASSEGYNSPLHF. CDR3 bases: TGTGCCAGCAGTGAGGGTTATAATTCACCCCTCCACTTT.

This chain joins TRBV6-1 and TRBJ2-2, with unresolved D. CDR3 length: 14 amino acids. Germline V CDR1 and CDR2: MNHNS, SASEGT. V lost 1 base and J lost 7, with 10 bases in between. The CDR3 DNA follows: TGTGCCAGCAGTGAAGTGGATGTCGACGGGGAGCTGTTTTTT. Translated: CASSEVDVDGELFF.

The J gene is TRBJ2-1, the V gene TRBV2, with 9 bases identical to TRBD2. Looked up from germline, CDR1 is SNHLY and CDR2 is FYNNEI. This CDR3 comprises 15 residues. J was trimmed by 3 bases and V by 2 bases; bases with no gene match: 2. CDR3 protein: CASSELRGGYNEQFF. As DNA, the CDR3 is TGTGCCAGCAGTGAATTGCGGGGGGGCTACAATGAGCAGTTCTTC.

This clone was recorded at least ten times. The chain links TRBV4-1 to TRBJ2-2; D is uncertain. Trimming removed 0 bases at V and 1 base at J, with 6 bases between. The germline V gene has CDR1 MGHRA and CDR2 YSYEKL. The CDR3 covers 15 residues. The CDR3 region has the DNA TGCGCCAGCAGCCAAGATGGGCGGAACACCGGGGAGCTGTTTTTT. This translates into CASSQDGRNTGELFF.